The entry below gives a single T cell receptor beta chain sequence along with its context. Its antigen is unknown. CTLA-4 blockade using ipilimumab, together with focal radiation, was received by patients with chemo-refractory metastatic non-small-cell lung cancer. There are 13 residues in the CDR3. V lost 4 bases to trimming and J lost 3 bases, with 9 bases between them. CDR1 and CDR2 from the germline V gene are MGHDK and SYGVNS. TCRdb keeps only in-frame clones here, not all; method: immunoSEQ multiplex PCR. The sample includes nearly 15,000 clones, 72% of them seen just once. The record originates from a study of radiotherapy plus CTLA-4 blockade in lung cancer. Overall study findings and caveats: The authors reported that early blood T cell clone dynamics, with interferon-beta, best predicted response. After radiotherapy and ipilimumab, tumor-derived clones expanded in peripheral blood.

This TCR was recovered from a human donor with non-small cell lung cancer whose response to radiotherapy plus ipilimumab could not be evaluated. V is TRBV25-1 and J is TRBJ1-2, with no clear D. The sequencing here drew on peripheral blood, taken from a patient treated with radiotherapy plus ipilimumab. The CDR3 nucleotides read TGTGCCAGCAGTGTCGAGCTATACTATGGCTACACCTTC. Protein: CASSVELYYGYTF.